The 5 T cell receptor beta chains given below trace back to one sample, sequenced in a study of T cell responses to AZD1222 COVID-19 vaccine. Here immunoSEQ multiplex PCR was the method, and the copy in TCRdb shows in-frame clones only, minus some. Here the sample spans about 140,000 clones, 86% being singletons. Sample: peripheral blood, taken 28 days after the second AZD1222 dose. The receptors come from an adult who received the AZD1222 COVID-19 vaccine.

Concerning this clone itself: Relative to the germline gene, one junction end is altered; a read error may explain this. The chain links TRBV5-4 to TRBJ2-3, with 7 positions matching TRBD1. CDR3 length: 15 residues. Germline V gives CDR1 SGHNT, CDR2 YYREEE (reference sequence). CDR3 bases: TGCGCCAGCAGCTCATACAGGGGAAGCACAGATACGCAGTATTTT. Translated: CASSSYRGSTDTQYF.

The chain has TRBV6-5 and TRBJ1-2; 7 positions match TRBD1. V was clipped by 4 bases and J by 4 bases; unmatched bases: 6. Per germline, CDR1 MNHEY and CDR2 SVGAGI. This CDR3 spans 14 amino acids. The CDR3 coding sequence is TGTGCCAGCAGTTCCCCGGGACAGTCCTATGGCTACACCTTC. Translation gives CASSSPGQSYGYTF.

V gene TRBV5-1 combines with J gene TRBJ2-7; D ambiguous. Germline-derived CDR1 and CDR2 are SGHRS and YFSETQ. The CDR3 sequence is 14 residues long. The V end lost 0 bases, the J end lost 2 bases, and 9 bases lay between the germline ends. This CDR3 reads CASSLAGRPYEQYF. The CDR3 coding sequence is TGCGCCAGCAGCTTGGCCGGCAGACCCTACGAGCAGTACTTC.

The chain combines TRBV24-1 with TRBJ2-3; D unresolved. V was cut by 5 bases and J by 0 bases, with 5 bases left in between. Germline V CDR1 and CDR2: KGHDR, SFDVKD. The CDR3 sequence is 13 residues long. CDR3 protein: CATSAHSTDTQYF. The CDR3 DNA is TGTGCCACCAGTGCTCATAGCACAGATACGCAGTATTTT.

This rearrangement joins TRBV19 to TRBJ1-2; D uncertain. The V and J ends lost 7 bases and 3 bases respectively, with 18 bases between them. This CDR3 is built from 15 residues. From germline, CDR1 is LNHDA and CDR2 SQIVND (reference sequence). The CDR3 DNA reads TGTGCCAGTACCTCCCCCGGTGGCCGCGACTATGGCTACACCTTC. Translated, it gives CASTSPGGRDYGYTF.